These 32 T cell receptor beta chains were all obtained from the same sample, sequenced in a study of cytomegalovirus exposure and HLA in healthy donors. With 60 Vbeta and 13 Jbeta primers, the PCR was carried out. Libraries were prepared by immunoSEQ multiplex PCR; TCRdb keeps only in-frame clonotypes and omits some of them. The repertoire holds 200,000 to 300,000 clones, with roughly 81% as singletons. Sequencing input: PBMCs. The receptors were sampled from a woman in her thirties or forties in good health and CMV-seropositive.

This clone turned up a few times. The chain joins TRBV19 to TRBJ2-3, with D unclear. The CDR3 has 15 residues. Trimming stripped 0 bases from V and 4 bases from J, with 11 bases between. The V gene's germline CDR1 is LNHDA and CDR2 SQIVND (reference sequence). CDR3 nucleotide sequence: TGTGCCAGTAGTATAGAGGCTAGACGGTCAGATACGCAGTATTTT. As protein: CASSIEARRSDTQYF.

This chain connects TRBV25-1 to TRBJ2-1; 9 bases are a match to TRBD2. Germline CDR1 reads MGHDK; CDR2 reads SYGVNS. The CDR3 runs to 16 residues. Trimming removed 1 base from V and 7 bases from J; junction bases left unmatched: 8. The CDR3 DNA follows: TGTGCCAGCAGTGAATTCGGCGGGAGGGCGTTGAATGAGCAGTTCTTC. This encodes CASSEFGGRALNEQFF.

This rearrangement joins TRBV7-2 to TRBJ2-7, with D maybe TRBD2 (6 bases). CDR3 length: 15 amino acids. Germline CDR1 reads SGHTA; CDR2 reads FQGNSA. Deletions cut 6 bases from V and 3 bases from J, with 18 bases between. The CDR3 spells CASSLTFGSHYEQYF. CDR3 bases: TGTGCCAGCAGTTTAACCTTCGGGAGTCACTACGAGCAGTACTTC.

This sequence joins TRBV30 and TRBJ1-4; D remains ambiguous. With 3 bases removed from V and 11 bases from J, the gap between germline ends came to 16 bases. CDR3 length equals 13 residues. Germline loops: CDR1 GTSNPN, CDR2 SVGIG (reference sequence). CDR3 residues: CAWRSTSSGKLFF. The CDR3 DNA is TGTGCCTGGAGATCCACCTCCAGTGGTAAACTGTTTTTT. The whole variable domain, remainder taken from reference TRBV30 and TRBJ1-4, is SQTIHQWPATLVQPVGSPLSLECTVEGTSNPNLYWYRQAAGRGLQLLFYSVGIGQISSEVPQNLSASRPQDRQFILSSKKLLLSDSGFYLCAWRSTSSGKLFFGSGTQLSVL.

CDR3 amino acids: CASSLAGTQASGNTIYF. CDR3 DNA sequence: TGCGCCAGCAGCTTGGCCGGGACTCAAGCCTCTGGAAACACCATATATTTT. The chain is built from TRBV5-1 and TRBJ1-3; D perhaps matches TRBD1 (5 bases). This CDR3 comprises 17 residues. Trimming took off 0 bases at V and 0 bases at J, with 13 bases between the two ends. Germline lookup yields CDR1 SGHRS and CDR2 YFSETQ. Based on the CDR3 plus reference TRBV5-1 and TRBJ1-3, the full variable domain is KAGVTQTPRYLIKTRGQQVTLSCSPISGHRSVSWYQQTPGQGLQFLFEYFSETQRNKGNFPGRFSGRQFSNSRSEMNVSTLELGDSALYLCASSLAGTQASGNTIYFGEGSWLTVV.

CDR3 in amino acids: CASSEWGGSHDEQFF. The CDR3 region has the DNA TGTGCCAGCAGTGAATGGGGCGGGAGTCACGATGAGCAGTTCTTC. The J gene is TRBJ2-1, the V gene TRBV2, with TRBD2 matching 7 bases. CDR1 and CDR2 from the germline V gene are SNHLY and FYNNEI. Germline trimming cut 2 bases from V and 8 bases from J; bases unmatched to any gene: 9. The CDR3 has 15 amino acids.

This rearrangement joins TRBV7-9 to TRBJ1-2; no definite D call. This CDR3 is built from 13 residues. Germline V gene sequence: CDR1 SEHNR, CDR2 FQNEAQ (reference sequence). Trimming left V 7 bases short and J 2 bases short, with 11 bases between. The CDR3 DNA reads as TGTGCCAGCACCACCGAGTTAAACTATGGCTACACCTTC. It yields the protein CASTTELNYGYTF. Full variable domain (outside the CDR3, taken from reference TRBV7-9 and TRBJ1-2): DTGVSQNPRHKITKRGQNVTFRCDPISEHNRLYWYRQTLGQGPEFLTYFQNEAQLEKSRLLSDRFSAERPKGSFSTLEIQRTEQGDSAMYLCASTTELNYGYTFGSGTRLTVV.

For this clone: The conserved final phenylalanine or tryptophan is absent from the CDR3, which likely points to a read error. V usage is TRBV6-1 and J usage is TRBJ1-2; D is unclear. The germline gives CDR1 MNHNS, CDR2 SASEGT. This CDR3 contains 13 residues. V was shortened by 4 bases and J by 1 base, with 7 bases between the two germline ends. CDR3 loop: CASSVQNNYGYTL. CDR3 sequence (DNA): TGTGCCAGCAGTGTCCAAAATAACTATGGCTACACCCTC.

This chain connects TRBV11-3 to TRBJ2-5; tentative D call: TRBD2 (5 bases). The V end lost 2 bases, the J end lost 4 bases, and 5 bases lay between the germline ends. This CDR3 region has 12 residues. CDR1 and CDR2 from the germline V gene are SGHNT and YENEEA. The CDR3 nucleotides read TGTGCCAGCAGCTTACGGGGAGAGACCCAGTACTTC. It yields the protein CASSLRGETQYF.

CDR3 loop: CALGQLNYGYTF. CDR3 nucleotide sequence: TGTGCCTTAGGACAGCTAAACTATGGCTACACCTTC. The V call is TRBV30, the J call TRBJ1-2; TRBD1 might be the D (6 bases). The V end lost 7 bases, the J end lost 2 bases, and 11 bases lay between the germline ends. Germline CDR1 reads GTSNPN; CDR2 reads SVGIG (reference sequence). This CDR3 has 12 amino acids.

This chain links TRBV9 with TRBJ1-2; 7 nucleotides match TRBD1. Germline V gives CDR1 SGDLS, CDR2 YYNGEE. The CDR3 has 17 residues. V lost 3 bases and J lost 2; bases outside the gene matches: 13. The CDR3 sequence is CASSGLRGPPSNYGYTF. CDR3 nucleotides: TGTGCCAGCAGCGGCTTGAGGGGGCCTCCCTCCAACTATGGCTACACCTTC.

The chain couples TRBV19 to TRBJ2-7; 13 bases fit TRBD2. The V segment lost 7 bases and the J segment 6 bases; nucleotides outside the gene matches: 9. This CDR3 spans 15 amino acids. Per germline, CDR1 LNHDA and CDR2 SQIVND (reference sequence). CDR3 in amino acids: CASTGLAGVRCEQYF. CDR3 sequence (DNA): TGTGCCAGTACCGGACTAGCGGGAGTAAGGTGCGAGCAGTACTTC.

The chain couples TRBV5-6 to TRBJ2-7; 9 bases match TRBD1. This CDR3 is built from 14 residues. The germline V gene has CDR1 SGHDT and CDR2 YYEEEE. V was pared by 3 bases and J by 5 bases, with 6 bases of the junction left unmatched. CDR3 DNA: TGTGCCAGCAGCTGGGGGACAGGGAAGCACGAGCAGTACTTC. This encodes CASSWGTGKHEQYF.

This clone came up a few times. V usage is TRBV4-2 and J usage is TRBJ2-7, with D perhaps TRBD2 (7 bases). This CDR3 is built from 15 residues. V lost 0 bases and J 6 bases, leaving 15 bases between the germline ends. CDR1 and CDR2 from the germline V gene are LGHNA and YNFKEQ. This chain's CDR3 is CASSQERLGGGEQYF. The CDR3 bases are TGTGCCAGCAGCCAAGAAAGGTTAGGGGGGGGCGAGCAGTACTTC.

The DNA of the CDR3 is TGTGCCACCCTGTCCGGTTCAGGGTTTTACAATGAGCAGTTCTTC. It encodes CATLSGSGFYNEQFF. The chain joins TRBV28 to TRBJ2-1, with D perhaps TRBD1 (5 bases). The CDR3 has 15 amino acids. With 10 bases removed from V and 4 bases from J, the gap between germline ends came to 20 bases. Per the germline V gene, CDR1 is MDHEN and CDR2 is SYDVKM. Drawing the rest from reference TRBV28 and TRBJ2-1, the complete variable domain is DVKVTQSSRYLVKRTGEKVFLECVQDMDHENMFWYRQDPGLGLRLIYFSYDVKMKEKGDIPEGYSVSREKKERFSLILESASTNQTSMYLCATLSGSGFYNEQFFGPGTRLTVL.

This chain joins TRBV4-3 and TRBJ1-2; 8 nucleotides align to TRBD1. Germline lookup yields CDR1 LGHNA and CDR2 YSLEER. V shed 5 bases and J 6 bases; nucleotides not matched to a gene: 8. The CDR3 loop spans 14 amino acids. CDR3 residues: CASSNRQGMDGYTF. In DNA form, the CDR3 reads TGCGCCAGCAGCAACCGACAGGGGATGGATGGCTACACCTTC.

The genes are TRBV23-1 and TRBJ2-3; TRBD2 agrees at 11 bases. TRBV23-1 is recorded as an ORF, its role being uncertain. The CDR3 sequence is 16 residues long. V gave up 6 bases and J gave up 4 bases; unmatched junction bases: 9. Here the CDR3 DNA reads TGCGCCAGCAGCTACCCCGCTAGCGGGAGGCCAGATACGCAGTATTTT. Translation: CASSYPASGRPDTQYF.

In DNA, the CDR3 is TGTGCCAGCAGCGATAGCGGGAGTTTTTTTAATGAGCAGTTCTTC. Translation gives CASSDSGSFFNEQFF. V is TRBV7-8 and J is TRBJ2-1; TRBD2 agrees at 9 bases. Germline assignment: CDR1 SGHVS and CDR2 FQNEAQ. With V trimmed by 5 bases and J by 7 bases, 9 bases remained unmatched. This CDR3 is built from 15 residues.

V is TRBV7-3 and J is TRBJ2-3, with D maybe TRBD1 (6 bases). V lost 1 base to trimming and J lost 1 base, with 15 bases between them. Germline V gene lookup returns CDR1 SGHTA and CDR2 FQGTGA. CDR3 length equals 17 residues. This CDR3 reads CASSLKVRGSGTDTQYF. The CDR3 DNA reads TGTGCCAGCAGCTTAAAGGTCAGGGGATCAGGCACAGATACGCAGTATTTT. Based on the CDR3 plus reference TRBV7-3 and TRBJ2-3, the full variable domain is GAGVSQTPSNKVTEKGKYVELRCDPISGHTALYWYRQSLGQGPEFLIYFQGTGAADDSGLPNDRFFAVRPEGSVSTLKIQRTERGDSAVYLCASSLKVRGSGTDTQYFGPGTRLTVL.

The chain links TRBV19 to TRBJ2-3, with a possible D match to TRBD1 (5 bases). The germline gives CDR1 LNHDA, CDR2 SQIVND (reference sequence). CDR3 length: 13 amino acids. The germline V and J ends were trimmed by 6 bases and 3 bases, with 10 bases remaining between them. This CDR3 is CASRGRATDTQYF. Written as DNA, the CDR3 is TGTGCCAGTAGGGGCAGGGCTACAGATACGCAGTATTTT.

The chain combines TRBV6-6 with TRBJ1-1; D perhaps matches TRBD1 (6 bases). Germline loops: CDR1 MNHNY, CDR2 SVGAGI (reference sequence). The CDR3 length is 13 residues. V was cut by 8 bases and J by 6 bases, with 16 bases left in between. Here the CDR3 DNA reads TGTGCCAGCGGGGGGGGCGGAAATTCTGAAGCTTTCTTT. Protein product: CASGGGGNSEAFF.

The chain couples TRBV6-5 to TRBJ2-2, with TRBD1 as a possible D gene (5 bases). V was shortened by 8 bases and J by 6 bases, with 16 bases between the two germline ends. In germline, CDR1 is MNHEY, CDR2 SVGAGI. The length of the CDR3 is 14 residues. CDR3: CASAIPGHAGELFF. The CDR3 nucleotides read TGTGCCAGCGCAATCCCAGGGCATGCCGGGGAGCTGTTTTTT.

The table lists this clone with a count of one. The rearrangement links TRBV4-1 to TRBJ2-7, with 7 bases aligning to TRBD2. J lost 4 bases, V lost 0 bases, and 15 bases had no gene match. Germline lookup yields CDR1 MGHRA and CDR2 YSYEKL. CDR3 size: 18 residues. CDR3 DNA sequence: TGCGCCAGCAGCCAAGAACTGTCAAGCGGGGTCGAAGTGTACGAGCAGTACTTC. Residues: CASSQELSSGVEVYEQYF.

The chain joins TRBV30 to TRBJ1-5; D gene ambiguous. The CDR3 extends over 13 amino acids. Germline CDR1 and CDR2: GTSNPN and SVGIG (reference sequence). Trimming removed 2 bases at V and 4 bases at J, with 9 bases between. The CDR3 loop is CAWSPWPNQPQHF. The DNA of the CDR3 is TGTGCCTGGAGTCCGTGGCCAAATCAGCCCCAGCATTTT. The entire variable domain, with the rest obtained from reference TRBV30 and TRBJ1-5, is as follows: SQTIHQWPATLVQPVGSPLSLECTVEGTSNPNLYWYRQAAGRGLQLLFYSVGIGQISSEVPQNLSASRPQDRQFILSSKKLLLSDSGFYLCAWSPWPNQPQHFGDGTRLSIL.

The rearrangement joins TRBV11-1 to TRBJ1-1; 8 bases agree with TRBD1. In germline, CDR1 is SGHAT, CDR2 FQDESV (reference sequence). Trimming removed 3 bases from V and 4 bases from J; junction bases left unmatched: 4. CDR3 size: 14 residues. The CDR3, as DNA: TGTGCCAGCAGCTTGGACAGGGCTGGCACTGAAGCTTTCTTT. It yields the protein CASSLDRAGTEAFF. Drawing the rest from reference TRBV11-1 and TRBJ1-1, the complete variable domain is EAEVAQSPRYKITEKSQAVAFWCDPISGHATLYWYRQILGQGPELLVQFQDESVVDDSQLPKDRFSAERLKGVDSTLKIQPAELGDSAMYLCASSLDRAGTEAFFGQGTRLTVV.

CDR3: CASSVTGVNTEAFF. The CDR3 nucleotides read TGTGCCAGCAGCGTGACAGGGGTAAACACTGAAGCTTTCTTT. The chain couples TRBV9 to TRBJ1-1; TRBD1 agrees at 8 bases. V gave up 2 bases and J gave up 2 bases; unmatched junction bases: 2. The CDR3 loop spans 14 amino acids. The V gene's germline CDR1 is SGDLS and CDR2 YYNGEE.

This chain uses TRBV15 with TRBJ2-1; TRBD2 agrees at 8 bases. The CDR3 has 16 residues. Germline CDR1 and CDR2: LNHNV and YYDKDF (reference sequence). The V and J ends lost 3 bases and 8 bases, in that order; junction bases with no gene match: 12. CDR3 sequence (DNA): TGTGCCACCAGCAGCGCGAGTGACACGCGGGAGGATGAGCAGTTCTTC. Amino acids: CATSSASDTREDEQFF.

J is TRBJ2-3 and V is TRBV4-2; TRBD2 aligns across 14 bases. With V trimmed by 4 bases and J by 5 bases, 2 bases remained unmatched. This CDR3 is built from 15 residues. Germline values: CDR1 LGHNA, CDR2 YNFKEQ. CDR3 bases: TGTGCCAGCAGCCCGGGACTAGCGGGAGTAGATACGCAGTATTTT. Amino acids: CASSPGLAGVDTQYF.

This clone was observed a few times. The chain joins TRBV30 to TRBJ2-3; TRBD1 is a possible D gene (7 bases). V dropped 3 bases and J dropped 0 bases, with 19 bases sitting between them. The CDR3 is 17 amino acids. Looked up from germline, CDR1 is GTSNPN and CDR2 is SVGIG (reference sequence). CDR3 residues: CAWSQSRSGGSTDTQYF. The DNA for the CDR3 is TGTGCCTGGAGCCAAAGTCGATCAGGGGGGAGCACAGATACGCAGTATTTT.

V usage is TRBV18 and J usage is TRBJ2-1; 9 bases match TRBD1. The germline gives CDR1 KGHSH, CDR2 LQKENI. V lost 6 bases and J lost 4; bases outside the gene matches: 10. The length of the CDR3 is 16 residues. The CDR3 here is CASSPRGQGSYNEQFF. The CDR3 region has the DNA TGTGCCAGCTCGCCCCGGGGACAGGGCTCGTACAATGAGCAGTTCTTC. Full variable domain (rest looked up from reference TRBV18 and TRBJ2-1): NAGVMQNPRHLVRRRGQEARLRCSPMKGHSHVYWYRQLPEEGLKFMVYLQKENIIDESGMPKERFSAEFPKEGPSILRIQQVVRGDSAAYFCASSPRGQGSYNEQFFGPGTRLTVL.

This clone was detected once. The chain combines TRBV5-4 with TRBJ2-1; 9 bases are shared with TRBD2. V was clipped by 0 bases and J by 6 bases; unmatched bases: 7. CDR3 length: 16 residues. Germline V gene lookup returns CDR1 SGHNT and CDR2 YYREEE (reference sequence). CDR3 DNA: TGTGCCAGCAGCTTGGATAGCGGGAGTGGGGCCAATGAGCAGTTCTTC. This sequence encodes CASSLDSGSGANEQFF. The whole variable domain, filled in from reference TRBV5-4 and TRBJ2-1, reads ETGVTQSPTHLIKTRGQQVTLRCSSQSGHNTVSWYQQALGQGPQFIFQYYREEENGRGNFPPRFSGLQFPNYSSELNVNALELDDSALYLCASSLDSGSGANEQFFGPGTRLTVL.

The chain recombines TRBV6-6 with TRBJ1-5; 8 bases line up with TRBD1. Per germline, CDR1 MNHNY and CDR2 SVGAGI (reference sequence). The CDR3 runs to 14 residues. V shed 4 bases, J shed 4 bases, and the junction held 3 bases outside the gene matches. The CDR3 is CASSLTGENQPQHF. CDR3 in DNA: TGTGCCAGCAGTTTGACAGGGGAAAATCAGCCCCAGCATTTT.